The clone carrying this T cell receptor (beta chain) showed up just once. These data are taken from a study of blood T cell repertoires in COVID-19. Study summary: PBMCs, B-cell-depleted T cells, or T cells provided the cDNA or gDNA that made up the material.

TCRdb keeps only in-frame clones here, not all; method: immunoSEQ multiplex PCR. The data show fewer than 450,000 clones, under 95% seen once. This CDR3 comprises 14 residues. Trimming took 1 base from V and 2 from J, leaving 6 bases between them. Germline assignment: CDR1 SGHRS and CDR2 YFSETQ. The receptor's source is a woman between 18 and 29 years old who had recovered from COVID-19. The sequenced sample was peripheral blood. This chain links TRBV5-1 with TRBJ2-2; D remains ambiguous. CDR3: CASSLTTNTGELFF. In nucleotides, the CDR3 is TGCGCCAGCAGCTTGACTACTAACACCGGGGAGCTGTTTTTT.